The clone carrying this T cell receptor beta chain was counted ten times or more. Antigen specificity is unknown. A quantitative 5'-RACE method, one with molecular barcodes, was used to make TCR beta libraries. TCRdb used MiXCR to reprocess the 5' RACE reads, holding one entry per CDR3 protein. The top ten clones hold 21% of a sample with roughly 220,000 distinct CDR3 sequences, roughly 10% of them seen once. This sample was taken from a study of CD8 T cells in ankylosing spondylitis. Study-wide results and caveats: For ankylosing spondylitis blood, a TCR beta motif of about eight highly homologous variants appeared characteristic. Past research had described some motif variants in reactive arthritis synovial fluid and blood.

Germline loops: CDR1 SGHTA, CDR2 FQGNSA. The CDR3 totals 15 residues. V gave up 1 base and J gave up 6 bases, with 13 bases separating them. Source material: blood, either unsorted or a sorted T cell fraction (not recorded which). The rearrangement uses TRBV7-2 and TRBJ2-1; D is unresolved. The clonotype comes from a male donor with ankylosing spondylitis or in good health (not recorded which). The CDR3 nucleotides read TGTGCCAGCAGCTTAGTTGGTGGGGTGGGCAATGAGCAGTTCTTC. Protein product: CASSLVGGVGNEQFF.